This T cell receptor beta chain is from a study of shared clonotypes between healthy human individuals. TCRdb's table, derived via immunoSEQ multiplex PCR, lists solely in-frame clones and lacks some. The data hold millions of clones, with approximately 92% observed a single time. V was pared by 4 bases and J by 5 bases, with 10 bases of the junction left unmatched. CDR3 size: 16 residues. Germline lookup yields CDR1 LNHNV and CDR2 YYDKDF (reference sequence). This TCR derives from a man in his late teens or twenties in good health. The sample taken for sequencing was naive CD4+ T cells sorted from blood. Subset noted: CD45RA+ positively selected. The chain is built from TRBV15 and TRBJ2-7; the match to TRBD2 covers 11 bases. Here the CDR3 DNA reads TGTGCCACCAGCACAAAATTAGCGGGAGGGGTCCACGAGCAGTACTTC. This encodes CATSTKLAGGVHEQYF.